These 2 T cell receptor beta chains originate from one sample sequenced in a study of molecular identifiers for immune sequencing clone quantification. TCRdb called the PCR reads again in MiXCR, with one record for every CDR3 protein. The sample records approximately 90,000 distinct CDR3 sequences, more than 20% being singletons. The material sequenced was naive CD8+ T cells from blood, with Jurkat cell RNA spiked in. Subset in this sample: FACS-sorted CD8+CD4-CCR7+CD45RA+ naive T cells. The receptors were gathered from a human donor in good health. Some libraries in this study had Jurkat cell RNA spiked in.

This clonotype was seen only a few times. J is TRBJ2-3 and V is TRBV4-2, with 14 positions matching TRBD2. The J segment lost 0 bases and the V segment lost 0 bases, leaving 5 bases of the junction unmatched. The CDR3 is 19 residues long. The germline V gene encodes CDR1 LGHNA and CDR2 YNFKEQ. CDR3: CASSQENGTSGSSTDTQYF. DNA of the CDR3: TGTGCCAGCAGCCAAGAGAACGGGACTAGCGGGAGTAGCACAGATACGCAGTATTTT.

In the case of this clonotype: This sequence may be a read error, since a much larger clone differs from it by one base. The chain combines TRBV6-2 or TRBV6-3 with TRBJ1-5; unclear D gene. This CDR3 is 14 amino acids long. Germline V gene lookup returns CDR1 MNHEY and CDR2 SVGEGT. CDR3 sequence: CASNYTRSNQPQHF. In DNA form, the CDR3 reads TGTGCCAGCAATTACACCAGGAGCAATCAGCCCCAGCATTTT.